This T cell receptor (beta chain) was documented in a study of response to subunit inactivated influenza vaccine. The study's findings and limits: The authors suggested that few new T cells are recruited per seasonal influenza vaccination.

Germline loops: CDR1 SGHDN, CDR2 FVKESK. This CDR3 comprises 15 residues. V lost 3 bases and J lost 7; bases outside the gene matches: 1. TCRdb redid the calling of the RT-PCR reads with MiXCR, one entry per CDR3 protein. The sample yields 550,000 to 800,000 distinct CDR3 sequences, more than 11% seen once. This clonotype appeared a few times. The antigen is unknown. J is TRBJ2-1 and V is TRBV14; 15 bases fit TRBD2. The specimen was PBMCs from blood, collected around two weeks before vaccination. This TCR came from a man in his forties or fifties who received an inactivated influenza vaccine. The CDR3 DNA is TGTGCCAGCAGCCATGGGACTAGCGGGAGGAATGAGCAGTTCTTC. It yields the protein CASSHGTSGRNEQFF.